Included here is one T cell receptor beta chain sequence, with context. The data are from a study of beta chain features in type 1 diabetes. Expressed TCRB transcripts were sequenced because the isolated RNA had all been reverse transcribed beforehand. TCRdb keeps only in-frame clones here, not all; method: immunoSEQ multiplex PCR. Found here are 360,000 or so clones, around 19% of them singletons; the top ten hold under 0.05%. Trimming took 5 bases from V and 3 from J, leaving 17 bases between them. From germline, CDR1 is MNHNY and CDR2 SVGAGI (reference sequence). CDR3 length: 15 amino acids. V gene TRBV6-6 combines with J gene TRBJ2-7, with a possible D match to TRBD1 (6 bases). Sequenced material: naive CD4+ T cells from blood. The source of this sequence is a woman aged 18-30 years in good health. This CDR3 is CASSPGWAGDYEQYF. The DNA of the CDR3 is TGTGCCAGCAGTCCCGGTTGGGCAGGGGACTACGAGCAGTACTTC.